The entry below gives a single T cell receptor (beta chain) sequence along with its context. As yet, its antigen is unknown. The data originate from a study of T-cell reconstitution after alpha-beta-depleted transplantation in children. Regarding the study as a whole: The origin of high day-60 TCRbeta diversity in some patients lay in surviving recipient T cells and thymic progenitors.

Germline V CDR1 and CDR2: MDHEN, SYDVKM. The V segment lost 5 bases and the J segment 3 bases; nucleotides outside the gene matches: 10. The CDR3 covers 15 residues. It was with unique molecular identifiers that the TCRbeta library was prepared. TCRdb recomputed calls from the PCR reads with MiXCR, one row per CDR3 protein. The sample includes around 450,000 distinct CDR3 sequences, 15% to 20% of them seen just once. The sample in question was PBMCs, mostly from graft donor cells, obtained 360 days after TCRalphabeta/CD19-depleted stem cell transplant. The sequence came from a boy less than two years old who had a stem cell transplant for Wiskott-Aldrich syndrome, so the T cells may come from the graft donor. V gene TRBV28 combines with J gene TRBJ2-7, with TRBD1 matching 7 bases. The CDR3: CASSLETGTDYEQYF. The CDR3 bases are TGTGCCAGCAGTCTGGAGACCGGGACAGACTACGAGCAGTACTTC.